These 7 T cell receptor beta chains came from one sample sequenced in a study of T cells in Graves' hyperthyroidism and ophthalmopathy. Amplification of TCR beta CDR3 regions used RNA as the template. HTBI primers were employed in a first-round RT-PCR of the TCR CDR3. TCRdb itself ran the multiplex PCR reads through MiXCR, one entry per CDR3 protein. The sample lists fewer than 650,000 distinct CDR3 sequences; approximately 15% were seen once. The sample consisted of blood. The receptors here all came from a woman between 25 and 40 years old with Graves' hyperthyroidism that later progressed to Graves' ophthalmopathy.

This clonotype was counted only a few times. The rearrangement links TRBV25-1 to TRBJ2-3; TRBD2 aligns across 8 bases. Per germline, CDR1 MGHDK and CDR2 SYGVNS. The junction had 8 bases not matched to a gene; V was cut back by 2 bases and J by 4 bases. The CDR3 totals 16 residues. The CDR3 sequence is CASSETTGLEADTQYF. The CDR3 region has the DNA TGTGCCAGCAGTGAAACAACGGGACTAGAGGCAGATACGCAGTATTTT.

A remark on this clonotype: Mismatch with germline at one junction end may stem from a read error. The chain couples TRBV7-7 to TRBJ2-5, with 7 nucleotides matching TRBD2. This CDR3 region has 13 residues. The germline V gene encodes CDR1 SSHAT and CDR2 FNYEAQ (reference sequence). CDR3 region: CASSLGEGETQYF. The CDR3 DNA follows: TGTGCTAGCAGCTTAGGGGAGGGAGAGACCCAGTACTTC.

In its sample, this clonotype was seen many times. The genes are TRBV11-3 and TRBJ2-1; 8 nucleotides match TRBD2. The CDR3 has 14 residues. Germline CDR1 and CDR2: SGHNT and YENEEA. The trim removed 0 bases at V and 7 bases at J, leaving 2 bases unmatched. The CDR3: CASSLDPGGNEQFF. DNA for the CDR3: TGTGCCAGCAGCTTAGATCCGGGAGGGAATGAGCAGTTCTTC.

V is TRBV10-2 and J is TRBJ2-1; TRBD2 matches at 7 bases. The germline V gene encodes CDR1 WSHSY and CDR2 SAAADI. The V segment lost 2 bases and the J segment 4 bases; nucleotides outside the gene matches: 11. This CDR3 has 17 amino acids. In DNA, the CDR3 is TGCGCCAGCAGTGAGGCTGTACGGAGCGGGATATACAATGAGCAGTTCTTC. The encoded protein is CASSEAVRSGIYNEQFF.

This clonotype was detected many times. The chain is built from TRBV7-8 and TRBJ1-1, with 8 nucleotides matching TRBD1. The CDR3 contains 14 residues. The V and J ends lost 7 bases and 1 base, in that order; junction bases with no gene match: 5. CDR1 and CDR2 from the germline V gene are SGHVS and FQNEAQ. CDR3 coding DNA: TGTGCCAGCACCCCTGGGACAGGGAACACTGAAGCTTTCTTT. Amino acids: CASTPGTGNTEAFF.

The genes are TRBV24-1 and TRBJ2-1; no definite D call. Trimming left V 4 bases short and J 6 bases short, with 9 bases between. The CDR3 spans 13 residues. Germline V lookup: CDR1 KGHDR, CDR2 SFDVKD. The CDR3 protein is CATSDRIGNEQFF. In DNA form, the CDR3 reads TGTGCCACCAGTGACAGGATCGGCAATGAGCAGTTCTTC.

V is TRBV6-2 or TRBV6-3 and J is TRBJ1-2; no firm D call. The V gene's germline CDR1 is MNHEY and CDR2 SVGEGT. V shed 2 bases and J shed 2 bases, with 6 bases lying between them. The CDR3 contains 13 residues. As DNA, the CDR3 is TGTGCCAGCAGTTACCAGGAAAACTATGGCTACACCTTC. It is translated as CASSYQENYGYTF.